This T cell receptor (beta chain) was observed in a study of blood T cell repertoires in COVID-19. The CDR3 runs to 16 residues. Trimming took off 0 bases at V and 4 bases at J, with 13 bases between the two ends. Per the germline V gene, CDR1 is MNHEY and CDR2 is SMNVEV (reference sequence). This clone was recorded only once. This table comes from immunoSEQ multiplex PCR, and its TCRdb copy is limited to in-frame clones, with some not included. The sample shows roughly 250,000 clones, approximately 90% of them seen only once. The sequence was obtained from a young man with acute or convalescent COVID-19. The sequenced sample was peripheral blood. The chain recombines TRBV27 with TRBJ1-3; weak D call: TRBD1 (5 bases). The CDR3 spells CASSLSRRGRGNTIYF. CDR3 DNA: TGTGCCAGCAGTTTATCGCGGAGGGGCCGGGGAAACACCATATATTTT.